The 31 T cell receptor beta chains listed next were all sequenced from one sample in a study of blood T cell repertoires in COVID-19. TCRdb's copy holds only in-frame clones and misses some; the assay was immunoSEQ multiplex PCR. The data contain 130,000 to 150,000 clones, around 80% of them singletons. The sequencing input was peripheral blood. The source is an older woman with acute or convalescent COVID-19.

This clone appeared a few times. The rearrangement joins TRBV4-1 to TRBJ2-1, with a tentative D call TRBD2 (6 bases). The germline gives CDR1 MGHRA, CDR2 YSYEKL. Trimming took 1 base from V and 9 from J, leaving 10 bases between them. CDR3 length: 13 amino acids. CDR3: CASSQVAVGEQFF. CDR3 coding DNA: TGCGCCAGCAGCCAAGTAGCGGTGGGTGAGCAGTTCTTC.

There are a few counts of this clone. The genes are TRBV10-3 and TRBJ2-7; TRBD1 aligns across 8 bases. The CDR3 has 14 amino acids. After removal of 6 bases from V and 2 bases from J, the junction contained 6 bases not matched to a gene. CDR1 and CDR2 from the germline V gene are ENHRY and SYGVKD. This CDR3 reads CAIRDDRGTYEQYF. The CDR3 DNA is TGTGCCATCAGGGATGACAGGGGAACCTACGAGCAGTACTTC.

J is TRBJ1-5 and V is TRBV5-1; no reliable D call. The V gene lost 0 bases and the J gene lost 4 bases, with 8 bases spanning the gap. The germline gives CDR1 SGHRS, CDR2 YFSETQ. The CDR3 is made up of 14 amino acids. CDR3 DNA: TGCGCCAGCAGCTTGGGTCCAAATAATCAGCCCCAGCATTTT. Amino acids: CASSLGPNNQPQHF.

The chain recombines TRBV3-1 (or the pseudogene TRBV3-2) with TRBJ2-7, with a possible D match to TRBD1 (6 bases). Germline loops: CDR1 LGHDT, CDR2 YNNKEL (reference sequence). V lost 1 base, J lost 4 bases, and 8 bases lay in between. The length of the CDR3 is 13 residues. This CDR3 is CASSQGTVYEQYF. The CDR3 DNA sequence: TGTGCCAGCAGCCAAGGGACAGTTTACGAGCAGTACTTC.

The chain employs TRBV5-1 and TRBJ2-1; the D gene is possibly TRBD2 (5 bases). The CDR3 consists of 14 residues. Trimming removed 5 bases at V and 6 bases at J, with 15 bases between. Germline CDR1 and CDR2: SGHRS and YFSETQ. CDR3 amino acids: CASRPGLTGNEQFF. For the CDR3, the DNA is TGCGCCAGCAGGCCCGGACTCACCGGCAATGAGCAGTTCTTC.

V gene TRBV30 combines with J gene TRBJ2-1; D possibly corresponds to TRBD2 (6 bases). Germline CDR1 is GTSNPN and CDR2 is SVGIG (reference sequence). V was pared by 4 bases and J by 8 bases, with 21 bases between. The CDR3 loop spans 15 amino acids. CDR3 in amino acids: CAWTRGRLTLHEQFF. CDR3 sequence (DNA): TGTGCCTGGACACGGGGGAGGCTGACATTGCATGAGCAGTTCTTC.

The rearrangement joins TRBV7-3 to TRBJ1-1; 11 bases fit TRBD1. The germline V gene encodes CDR1 SGHTA and CDR2 FQGTGA. With 2 bases clipped from V and 0 bases from J, the junction kept 8 bases outside the gene matches. The CDR3 is 18 residues long. CDR3 DNA: TGTGCCAGCAGCTTAGCGCCTGGGACAGGGGGACTGAACACTGAAGCTTTCTTT. Protein: CASSLAPGTGGLNTEAFF.

CDR3 DNA sequence: TGTGCCAGCAGCTTACGACTAAGTGTGACCCAGTACTTC. Protein: CASSLRLSVTQYF. This chain uses TRBV5-4 with TRBJ2-5; tentatively, D is TRBD2 (5 bases). Germline V gene lookup returns CDR1 SGHNT and CDR2 YYREEE (reference sequence). The CDR3 totals 13 residues. Trimming took 2 bases from V and 7 from J, leaving 12 bases between them.

The genes are TRBV6-4 and TRBJ2-2; D possibly corresponds to TRBD2 (5 bases). CDR3 length equals 14 residues. Trimming pared 5 bases from V and 8 bases from J, leaving 15 bases between. CDR1 is MRHNA and CDR2 is SNTAGT in the germline V gene. Written as DNA, the CDR3 is TGTGCCAGCAGTAAGGAAGCGGAGGTGGGGGAGCTGTTTTTT. It codes for CASSKEAEVGELFF.

Many counts were recorded for this clone. An end of the junction differs from the germline gene, which may be a read error. CDR3 loop: CASRSGTGGQKTQYF. The CDR3 nucleotides read TGTGCCAGTAGATCCGGGACAGGGGGCCAAAAGACCCAGTACTTC. The V call is TRBV19, the J call TRBJ2-5; 12 bases match TRBD1. The CDR3 totals 15 residues. Germline V lookup: CDR1 LNHDA, CDR2 SQIVND (reference sequence).

The rearrangement joins TRBV27 to TRBJ2-1; 11 positions match TRBD2. Per the germline V gene, CDR1 is MNHEY and CDR2 is SMNVEV (reference sequence). The CDR3 is 15 residues long. Trimming removed 3 bases from V and 7 bases from J; junction bases left unmatched: 5. The CDR3 sequence: CASSFGTSGTNEQFF. The CDR3 DNA follows: TGTGCCAGCAGTTTCGGGACTAGCGGCACTAATGAGCAGTTCTTC.

This sequence joins TRBV12-3 or TRBV12-4 and TRBJ2-5; 7 nucleotides agree with TRBD1. With V trimmed by 5 bases and J by 3 bases, 3 bases remained unmatched. This CDR3 has 13 residues. This chain's CDR3 is CASSPTGKETQYF. CDR3 sequence (DNA): TGTGCCAGCAGTCCGACAGGGAAAGAGACCCAGTACTTC.

This clone showed up just once. The rearrangement links TRBV6-2 or TRBV6-3 to TRBJ2-5; 13 nucleotides match TRBD2. After removal of 7 bases from V and 5 bases from J, the junction contained 7 bases not matched to a gene. The V gene's germline CDR1 is MNHEY and CDR2 SVGEGT. The CDR3 consists of 15 residues. CDR3 DNA sequence: TGTGCCAGCACCCCTGGACTAGCGGGAGTGGAGACCCAGTACTTC. Translation gives CASTPGLAGVETQYF.

The chain links TRBV7-9 to TRBJ1-1; D call uncertain. Deletions cut 4 bases from V and 1 base from J, with 10 bases between. This CDR3 has 14 amino acids. The germline V gene has CDR1 SEHNR and CDR2 FQNEAQ (reference sequence). The CDR3 DNA reads as TGTGCCAGCAGCTCCATTGTCGGGAACACTGAAGCTTTCTTT. This translates into CASSSIVGNTEAFF.

This chain joins TRBV30 and TRBJ1-6, with 11 bases lining up with TRBD1. Germline trimming cut 3 bases from V and 7 bases from J; bases unmatched to any gene: 5. This CDR3 spans 15 amino acids. Germline values: CDR1 GTSNPN, CDR2 SVGIG (reference sequence). The chain's CDR3 is CAWSPGQGANSPLHF. DNA for the CDR3: TGTGCCTGGAGCCCCGGACAGGGGGCCAATTCACCCCTCCACTTT.

V and J are TRBV28 and TRBJ2-3; TRBD1 is a possible D gene (6 bases). CDR3 size: 15 residues. CDR1 is MDHEN, CDR2 SYDVKM, per germline. Deletions cut 3 bases from V and 4 bases from J, with 14 bases between. The CDR3 DNA is TGTGCCAGCAGTTTTGGTACAGGGTACCCAGATACGCAGTATTTT. This encodes CASSFGTGYPDTQYF.

The chain recombines TRBV2 with TRBJ2-1; no firm D call. V lost 4 bases, J lost 12 bases, and 7 bases lay in between. The germline V gene encodes CDR1 SNHLY and CDR2 FYNNEI. The CDR3 extends over 10 amino acids. CDR3 sequence (DNA): TGTGCCAGCAGTGGAATAGCGCAGTTCTTC. Amino acid sequence: CASSGIAQFF.

The CDR3 here is CASSEIDRSTDTQYF. DNA of the CDR3: TGCGCCAGCAGTGAGATAGACAGGTCCACAGATACGCAGTATTTT. The rearrangement uses TRBV10-1 and TRBJ2-3; D possibly corresponds to TRBD1 (6 bases). Per the germline V gene, CDR1 is WNHNN and CDR2 is SYGVQD (reference sequence). CDR3 length: 15 amino acids. V was trimmed by 2 bases and J by 2 bases, leaving 11 bases between them.

J is TRBJ2-1 and V is TRBV5-4; a possible D gene is TRBD1 (5 bases). Trimming took off 4 bases at V and 8 bases at J, with 13 bases between the two ends. The CDR3 is made up of 13 amino acids. Germline-derived CDR1 and CDR2 are SGHNT and YYREEE (reference sequence). Written as DNA, the CDR3 is TGTGCCAGCAGCGCTACAGGTCGCGATGAGCAGTTCTTC. Amino acids: CASSATGRDEQFF.

CDR3 residues: CASSLMTGSNIQYF. CDR3 sequence (DNA): TGTGCCAGCAGCTTGATGACAGGGTCCAACATTCAGTACTTC. V usage is TRBV13 and J usage is TRBJ2-4; 7 bases match TRBD1. The CDR3 contains 14 residues. Germline V CDR1 and CDR2: PRHDT, FYEKMQ (reference sequence). J gave up 7 bases and V 3 bases, and 6 bases lay outside the gene matches.

This clone came up a few times. V and J are TRBV28 and TRBJ2-3; 7 nucleotides agree with TRBD2. The V segment lost 2 bases and the J segment 1 base; nucleotides outside the gene matches: 3. Germline V gene sequence: CDR1 MDHEN, CDR2 SYDVKM. The CDR3 contains 15 residues. CDR3 DNA: TGTGCCAGCAGTTTAGATCTAGCGGGCACAGATACGCAGTATTTT. The encoded protein is CASSLDLAGTDTQYF.

This clone has just a few counts. CDR3 sequence (DNA): TGTGCCAGCAGCCCCGGGACAGGAGCCTACGAGCAGTACTTC. The encoded protein is CASSPGTGAYEQYF. J is TRBJ2-7 and V is TRBV7-3; TRBD1 matches at 8 bases. Germline CDR1 and CDR2: SGHTA and FQGTGA. The CDR3 consists of 14 residues. After removal of 5 bases from V and 2 bases from J, the junction contained 5 bases not matched to a gene.

The V and J genes are TRBV11-2 and TRBJ2-7; D is undetermined. The CDR3 loop spans 13 amino acids. Per germline, CDR1 SGHAT and CDR2 FQNNGV. With 5 bases removed from V and 4 bases from J, the gap between germline ends came to 12 bases. CDR3 loop: CASSPTPRYEQYF. The CDR3 DNA reads TGTGCCAGCAGCCCGACACCACGGTACGAGCAGTACTTC.

The chain links TRBV14 to TRBJ1-2, with D tentatively TRBD1 (5 bases). This CDR3 region has 16 residues. The germline V gene encodes CDR1 SGHDN and CDR2 FVKESK. V was cut by 0 bases and J by 2 bases, with 13 bases left in between. CDR3 sequence (DNA): TGTGCCAGCAGCCAAGATCCTGGGGGGGTAAACTATGGCTACACCTTC. It translates to CASSQDPGGVNYGYTF.

The rearrangement joins TRBV2 to TRBJ2-3; TRBD2 aligns across 10 bases. The CDR3 totals 15 residues. Unmatched junction bases numbered 1, after V lost 4 bases and J lost 0 bases. Per germline, CDR1 SNHLY and CDR2 FYNNEI. In DNA form, the CDR3 reads TGTGCCAGCAGTGTAGCGGGAGGTAGCACAGATACGCAGTATTTT. This encodes CASSVAGGSTDTQYF.

The V and J genes are TRBV28 and TRBJ1-2; D uncertain. Germline-derived CDR1 and CDR2 are MDHEN and SYDVKM. With 6 bases removed from V and 6 bases from J, the gap between germline ends came to 11 bases. This CDR3 has 12 residues. For the CDR3, the DNA is TGTGCCAGCAGAGTCAGTCCCCATGGCTACACCTTC. This codes for CASRVSPHGYTF.

This clone was counted once. The rearrangement joins TRBV5-6 to TRBJ1-5; no clear D. The CDR3 runs 14 residues. In germline, CDR1 is SGHDT, CDR2 YYEEEE. V was trimmed by 0 bases and J by 1 base, leaving 5 bases between them. CDR3 nucleotide sequence: TGTGCCAGCAGCTTGGAACAGAGCAATCAGCCCCAGCATTTT. Translation: CASSLEQSNQPQHF.

The gene calls are TRBV19 and TRBJ2-1, with 12 nucleotides matching TRBD2. Germline loops: CDR1 LNHDA, CDR2 SQIVND (reference sequence). The CDR3 has 16 residues. The V gene end was trimmed by 4 bases and the J gene end by 8 bases; junction bases not matched to a gene: 9. In nucleotides, the CDR3 is TGTGCCAGTAGTAAGGTGACTAGCGGGAGTCGGGATGAGCAGTTCTTC. This translates into CASSKVTSGSRDEQFF.

This chain links TRBV19 with TRBJ2-1; 10 nucleotides agree with TRBD2. Germline-derived CDR1 and CDR2 are LNHDA and SQIVND (reference sequence). J lost 3 bases, V lost 4 bases, and 6 bases had no gene match. CDR3 length: 16 amino acids. This chain's CDR3 is CASSTLAGVYYNEQFF. Written as DNA, the CDR3 is TGTGCCAGTAGTACCCTAGCGGGAGTCTACTACAATGAGCAGTTCTTC.

The rearrangement links TRBV19 to TRBJ2-7; the match to TRBD1 covers 8 bases. Trimming cost V 6 bases and J 2 bases; bases outside gene matches: 9. Germline V lookup: CDR1 LNHDA, CDR2 SQIVND (reference sequence). CDR3 size: 15 residues. CDR3 in amino acids: CASSERQGITYEQYF. CDR3 in DNA: TGTGCCAGTAGCGAAAGACAGGGGATCACCTACGAGCAGTACTTC.

CDR3 sequence: CASSQTGTTEAFF. In DNA, the CDR3 is TGTGCCAGCAGCCAGACAGGTACCACTGAAGCTTTCTTT. The chain uses TRBV2 and TRBJ1-1, with D tentatively TRBD1 (6 bases). The CDR3 is made up of 13 amino acids. Germline V gene lookup returns CDR1 SNHLY and CDR2 FYNNEI. Trimming shortened V by 6 bases and J by 4 bases, and 12 bases separated the two germline ends.